The next 6 T cell receptor beta chains were all read from a single sample in a study of cytomegalovirus exposure and HLA in healthy donors. The PCR contained 60 Vbeta and 13 Jbeta primers. TCRdb's copy holds only in-frame clones and misses some; the assay was immunoSEQ multiplex PCR. The repertoire holds 55,000 to 85,000 clones, with about nine tenths as singletons. Sequenced sample: PBMCs. The receptors shown here come from a woman younger than 45 in good health and CMV-seronegative.

This sequence joins TRBV7-9 and TRBJ2-1; 8 positions agree with TRBD2. The germline gives CDR1 SEHNR, CDR2 FQNEAQ (reference sequence). Trimming took 6 bases from V and 0 from J; bases not matched to a gene: 7. This CDR3 comprises 16 residues. CDR3 loop: CASSPMGTSSYNEQFF. In nucleotides, the CDR3 is TGTGCCAGCAGTCCAATGGGGACTAGCTCCTACAATGAGCAGTTCTTC.

The V gene is TRBV19, the J gene TRBJ2-7, with TRBD1 identical over 10 bases. V gave up 5 bases and J gave up 7 bases; unmatched junction bases: 8. The V gene's germline CDR1 is LNHDA and CDR2 SQIVND (reference sequence). There are 14 residues in the CDR3. CDR3 sequence reads: CASSPQGQGREQYF. DNA of the CDR3: TGTGCCAGTAGTCCGCAGGGACAGGGGCGGGAGCAGTACTTC. Variable domain in full (rest from reference TRBV19 and TRBJ2-7): DGGITQSPKYLFRKEGQNVTLSCEQNLNHDAMYWYRQDPGQGLRLIYYSQIVNDFQKGDIAEGYSVSREKKESFPLTVTSAQKNPTAFYLCASSPQGQGREQYFGPGTRLTVT.

This sequence joins TRBV30 and TRBJ2-7, with D possibly matching TRBD2 (6 bases). CDR3 size: 12 residues. Germline CDR1 is GTSNPN and CDR2 is SVGIG (reference sequence). V was trimmed by 3 bases and J by 5 bases, leaving 11 bases between them. The CDR3 region has the DNA TGTGCCTGGAGGCTAGCGAGCGACGAGCAGTACTTC. It specifies CAWRLASDEQYF.

The genes are TRBV18 and TRBJ1-5, with 7 bases aligning to TRBD1. After removal of 2 bases from V and 2 bases from J, the junction contained 0 bases not matched to a gene. The CDR3 extends over 14 amino acids. The V gene's germline CDR1 is KGHSH and CDR2 LQKENI. CDR3 DNA: TGTGCCAGCTCACCAGGGACAGGCAATCAGCCCCAGCATTTT. Its protein product is CASSPGTGNQPQHF. Based on the CDR3 plus reference TRBV18 and TRBJ1-5, the full variable domain is NAGVMQNPRHLVRRRGQEARLRCSPMKGHSHVYWYRQLPEEGLKFMVYLQKENIIDESGMPKERFSAEFPKEGPSILRIQQVVRGDSAAYFCASSPGTGNQPQHFGDGTRLSIL.

The genes are TRBV7-6 and TRBJ2-3; no definite D call. CDR1 SGHVS and CDR2 FNYEAQ come from the germline V gene. Trimming cost V 4 bases and J 4 bases, with 15 bases left between them. This CDR3 contains 15 residues. The CDR3 loop reads CASSSPFVGSDTQYF. DNA of the CDR3: TGTGCCAGCAGCTCCCCCTTTGTGGGCTCAGATACGCAGTATTTT. The full variable domain, with the rest looked up from reference TRBV7-6 and TRBJ2-3, is GAGVSQSPRYKVTKRGQDVALRCDPISGHVSLYWYRQALGQGPEFLTYFNYEAQQDKSGLPNDRFSAERPEGSISTLTIQRTEQRDSAMYRCASSSPFVGSDTQYFGPGTRLTVL.

This CDR3 is CASTGTSGRVVYEQYF. In DNA, the CDR3 is TGTGCCAGCACCGGGACTAGCGGGAGAGTGGTTTACGAGCAGTACTTC. The chain joins TRBV2 to TRBJ2-7; 14 bases align to TRBD2. The ends lost 7 bases at V and 4 bases at J; junction bases unmatched: 9. The CDR3 sequence is 16 residues long. The germline CDR1 and CDR2 sequences are SNHLY and FYNNEI.